The rows below give T cell receptor beta chains drawn from one sample of a study of T cells in Graves' hyperthyroidism and ophthalmopathy. Each CDR3 protein gets one entry after TCRdb re-called the multiplex PCR reads with MiXCR. The table records 750,000 to 900,000 distinct CDR3 sequences, 35% to 45% of them present only once. Sequenced: blood. The source of these receptors is a man aged 18 to 29 with Graves' hyperthyroidism. CDR3s include the opening cysteine and the closing phenylalanine or tryptophan. D genes are given only for firm matches. Not all rows give a size; the values are once, few, many and, for expanded clones, a class.

clone size	D gene	V gene	J gene	CDR3 DNA	CDR3 protein
many	.	TRBV10-3	TRBJ1-1	TGTGCCATCAGTGACCGGGTGGGGCCACAGAACACTGAAGCTTTCTTT	CAISDRVGPQNTEAFF
.	.	TRBV5-6	TRBJ2-7	TGTGCCAGCAGCCTCCGGGACACGGGGAGCTACGAGCAGTACTTC	CASSLRDTGSYEQYF
.	TRBD2	TRBV7-3	TRBJ2-2	TGTGCCAGCAGCCATCACGGGAGGGTGGCCGGGGAGCTGTTTTTT	CASSHHGRVAGELFF
.	.	TRBV20-1	TRBJ2-7	TGCAGTGCTAGAGGGATGAGGGATCACGAGCAGTACTTC	CSARGMRDHEQYF
.	.	TRBV4-1	TRBJ2-7	TGCGCCAGCAGCCAAGAGGGACGCTACTACGAGCAGTACTTC	CASSQEGRYYEQYF
.	.	TRBV5-1	TRBJ1-1	TGCGCCAGCAGCTTATCCGGGGCCTACACTGAAGCTTTCTTT	CASSLSGAYTEAFF
few	.	TRBV4-1	TRBJ2-7	TGCGCCAGCAGCCAATACGGACGGCCCTCCTACGAGCAGTACTTC	CASSQYGRPSYEQYF
many	.	TRBV2	TRBJ2-7	TGTGCCAGCAGCCCCCGGACAGTTAAGAACGAGCAGTACTTC	CASSPRTVKNEQYF
few	.	TRBV5-5	TRBJ1-1	TGTGCCAGCAGCCCCCTGGGGGGGCAGTTGAACACTGAAGCTTTCTTT	CASSPLGGQLNTEAFF
.	.	TRBV11-2	TRBJ1-2	TGTGCCAGCAGCTTAGGGAACAGGGCGAACTATGGCTACACCTTC	CASSLGNRANYGYTF
many	.	TRBV7-2	TRBJ2-7	TGTGCCAGCAGTTACATCTCGTCCGAGCAGTACTTC	CASSYISSEQYF
many	.	TRBV15	TRBJ2-7	TGTGCCACCAGGCCAGGGGTCTCCTACGAGCAGTACTTC	CATRPGVSYEQYF
.	.	TRBV10-3	TRBJ1-5	TGTGCCGGCGGCAATCAGCCCCAGCATTTT	CAGGNQPQHF
many	.	TRBV10-2	TRBJ1-4	TGCGCCAGCAGTGAGAGGATCACAGGAAAACTGTTTTTT	CASSERITGKLFF
many	TRBD1	TRBV14	TRBJ1-6	TGTGCCAGCAGCCAACGGACAGGGCGTTCACCCCTCCACTTT	CASSQRTGRSPLHF
.	.	TRBV2	TRBJ1-5	TGTGCCAGCGTTCCCGGCCCCGGGGGGAATCAGCCCCAGCATTTT	CASVPGPGGNQPQHF
.	TRBD1	TRBV28	TRBJ2-5	TGTGCCAGCAGTTTAATGGCAGGGGGCGGTGAGACCCAGTACTTC	CASSLMAGGGETQYF
few	TRBD1	TRBV20-1	TRBJ1-1	TGCAGTGCTAGGCTAGGGGGCGGGACGAACACTGAAGCTTTCTTT	CSARLGGGTNTEAFF
many	TRBD1	TRBV9	TRBJ1-3	TGTGCCAGCAGCTGGGGGACAGACTCTGGAAACACCATATATTTT	CASSWGTDSGNTIYF
many	.	TRBV9	TRBJ2-2	TGTGCCAGCAGCGTAGTGTCGACCGGGGAGCTGTTTTTT	CASSVVSTGELFF
.	TRBD1	TRBV6-2/TRBV6-3	TRBJ1-2	TGTGCCAGCAGTTCGTCCCGGGACAGGGACGGGAACTATGGCTACACCTTC	CASSSSRDRDGNYGYTF
many	.	TRBV7-9	TRBJ1-6	TGTGCCAGCAGCTTGGGACGTCCGAGCTCCTATAATTCACCCCTCCACTTT	CASSLGRPSSYNSPLHF
many	.	TRBV29-1	TRBJ2-5	TGCAGCGTTGAGGAGCGGGTGGGGGAGACCCAGTACTTC	CSVEERVGETQYF
many	.	TRBV4-1	TRBJ2-7	TGCGCCAGCAGCCAAGAAAGGTGGGACGAGCAGTACTTC	CASSQERWDEQYF
many	.	TRBV10-2	TRBJ2-5	TGCGCCAGCAGTGAGGACCAAGAGACCCAGTACTTC	CASSEDQETQYF
.	TRBD2	TRBV7-3	TRBJ2-7	TGTGCCAGCAGCTTATGGGGAGGGGCTGGGGTCGTCTCCTACGAGCAGTACTTC	CASSLWGGAGVVSYEQYF
many	.	TRBV2	TRBJ1-2	TGTGCCAGCAGTGAAGATGGCCGAGCCGGCTACACCTTC	CASSEDGRAGYTF
.	TRBD1	TRBV6-2/TRBV6-3	TRBJ1-1	TGTGCCAGCAGTAAGGGACAGAGGATACGAGAAGCTTTCTTT	CASSKGQRIREAFF
many	.	TRBV2	TRBJ1-4	TGTGCCAGCAGCCGGGACGCGATTGAAAAACTGTTTTTT	CASSRDAIEKLFF
.	.	TRBV9	TRBJ1-3	TGTGCCAGCAGCGTAGGGACAGTCTCCTATGGCTACACCATATATTTT	CASSVGTVSYGYTIYF
few	TRBD1	TRBV20-1	TRBJ2-7	TGCAGTGCTAGAGATTCGGGGCGGGACAGGGCGTCCTACGAGCAGTACTTC	CSARDSGRDRASYEQYF
few	.	TRBV7-2	TRBJ2-7	TGTGCCAGCAGCCTCGAGGCTACCTCCTACGAGCAGTACTTC	CASSLEATSYEQYF
.	.	TRBV7-8	TRBJ2-7	TGTGCCAGCAGCTTGGCCCATGAGCGCGAGCAGTACTTC	CASSLAHEREQYF
.	.	TRBV10-3	TRBJ1-4	TGTGCCATCAGTGAGTCGGGCAACGATAAATGGAAACTGTTTTTT	CAISESGNDKWKLFF
.	.	TRBV10-3	TRBJ2-7	TGTGCCAGCAGGCGTCCCGACAGGGCGGGGGAGCAGTACTTC	CASRRPDRAGEQYF
.	TRBD1	TRBV6-5	TRBJ1-1	TGTGCCAGCAGTTATGGGACAGCCCCTTCTAAAGCTTTCTTT	CASSYGTAPSKAFF
.	.	TRBV6-5	TRBJ1-5	TGTGCCAGCGGCCGGAGACCCCAGCATTTT	CASGRRPQHF
many	TRBD1	TRBV5-6	TRBJ1-4	TGTGCCAGCAGCGACGGGACAGGAGGCGAAAAACTGTTTTTT	CASSDGTGGEKLFF
.	.	TRBV7-8	TRBJ2-7	TGTGCCAGCAGTTACTCGAGCACATACGAGCAGCACTTC	CASSYSSTYEQHF
.	.	TRBV29-1	TRBJ1-6	TGCAGCGCCCGGACTCCTGGGAATTCACCCCTCCACTTT	CSARTPGNSPLHF
.	.	TRBV7-9	TRBJ1-2	TGTGCCAGCAGCCACTCAGGGGACTACGGCTACACCTTC	CASSHSGDYGYTF
many	.	TRBV7-9	TRBJ1-2	TGTGCCAGCAGCTTCCCCCTCGCAGGTGGCTACACCTTC	CASSFPLAGGYTF
.	.	TRBV7-2	TRBJ2-2	TGTGCCAGCAGCTCAGCGGCCAGGGTTCTTGACGGGGAGCTGTTTTTT	CASSSAARVLDGELFF
.	.	TRBV6-6	TRBJ1-5	TGTGCCAGCAGTACATCAGGGGATAGCAATCAGCCCCAGCATTTT	CASSTSGDSNQPQHF
many	.	TRBV29-1	TRBJ1-2	TGCAGCGTTGAACCCCAGAGGAACAGGGACTATGGCTACACCTTC	CSVEPQRNRDYGYTF
.	TRBD1	TRBV19	TRBJ1-1	TGTGCCAGCAGACGCGGACAGGGGATCGGTGAAGCTTTCTTT	CASRRGQGIGEAFF
.	TRBD1	TRBV12-5	TRBJ1-6	TGTGCTAGTGGTTCCCTGACAGGGACCAATCCACCCCTCCACTTT	CASGSLTGTNPPLHF